This record covers a single T cell receptor (beta chain). This specimen comes from a study of OX40 agonist ivuxolimab in advanced cancers. TCRdb's copy holds only in-frame clones and misses some; the assay was immunoSEQ multiplex PCR. Of around 70,000 clones listed, about 82% are singletons. The sequence derives from an adult with an advanced solid tumor such as melanoma, head and neck, liver or kidney cancer. Source: CD4+ or CD8+ T cells sorted from blood, taken in a trial of the OX40 agonist ivuxolimab.

The chain's CDR3 is CASSQEFGTYNEQFF. The CDR3 region has the DNA TGCGCCAGCAGCCAAGAGTTTGGGACCTACAATGAGCAGTTCTTC. The chain links TRBV4-1 to TRBJ2-1; D unclear. The V gene lost 0 bases and the J gene lost 2 bases, with 8 bases spanning the gap. The CDR3 totals 15 residues. Germline V gene lookup returns CDR1 MGHRA and CDR2 YSYEKL.